The 23 T cell receptor beta chains listed next were all sequenced from one sample in a study of siplizumab effects on memory and regulatory T cells. Assay used: immunoSEQ multiplex PCR; TCRdb lists only in-frame clones, some missing. Here the sample spans tens of thousands of clones, roughly 87% being singletons. The sample was naive CD8+ T cells sorted from blood. These receptors were obtained from a human donor in good health.

The chain joins TRBV7-8 to TRBJ1-3, with D tentatively TRBD1 (6 bases). This CDR3 is built from 14 residues. The V gene lost 1 base and the J gene lost 8 bases, with 12 bases spanning the gap. Germline CDR1 reads SGHVS; CDR2 reads FQNEAQ. The CDR3 DNA reads as TGTGCCAGCAGCTTAGGACTAGGGGGGGACACCATATATTTT. Amino acid sequence: CASSLGLGGDTIYF.

The chain links TRBV11-3 to TRBJ2-1, with D possibly TRBD1 on 6 matching bases. V shed 5 bases and J shed 6 bases, with 20 bases lying between them. Germline loops: CDR1 SGHNT, CDR2 YENEEA. The CDR3 is 16 residues long. The CDR3, as DNA: TGTGCCAGCAGCGGATCCGGGGCAGGGGATTCCAATGAGCAGTTCTTC. This encodes CASSGSGAGDSNEQFF. Based on the CDR3 plus reference TRBV11-3 and TRBJ2-1, the full variable domain is EAGVVQSPRYKIIEKKQPVAFWCNPISGHNTLYWYLQNLGQGPELLIRYENEEAVDDSQLPKDRFSAERLKGVDSTLKIQPAELGDSAVYLCASSGSGAGDSNEQFFGPGTRLTVL.

The chain joins TRBV5-1 to TRBJ1-1; D may be TRBD1 (6 bases). V lost 0 bases and J 3 bases, leaving 15 bases between the germline ends. This CDR3 is built from 16 residues. In germline, CDR1 is SGHRS, CDR2 YFSETQ. The chain's CDR3 is CASSLVGSGVDTEAFF. In DNA, the CDR3 is TGCGCCAGCAGCTTGGTAGGGTCAGGGGTGGACACTGAAGCTTTCTTT.

The V and J genes are TRBV29-1 and TRBJ1-1, with D tentatively TRBD1 (5 bases). Germline CDR1 reads SQVTM; CDR2 reads ANQGSEA. Deletions cut 1 base from V and 5 bases from J, with 14 bases between. The CDR3 runs to 14 residues. CDR3 bases: TGCAGCGTTGAAGCGGGGCAGGGTGGTACTGAAGCTTTCTTT. This gives the protein CSVEAGQGGTEAFF.

This sequence joins TRBV19 and TRBJ2-7; D is ambiguous. The CDR3 is made up of 12 amino acids. Germline CDR1 and CDR2: LNHDA and SQIVND (reference sequence). Trimming removed 1 base at V and 3 bases at J, with 4 bases between. The CDR3 sequence is CASSIGSYEQYF. The CDR3 bases are TGTGCCAGTAGTATAGGCAGCTACGAGCAGTACTTC.

The chain links TRBV12-5 to TRBJ1-4, with 11 bases that match TRBD1. CDR1 and CDR2 from the germline V gene are LGHNT and FRNRAP. There are 17 residues in the CDR3. Trimming cost V 4 bases and J 0 bases; bases outside gene matches: 4. This CDR3 reads CASGSGQGAATNEKLFF. The CDR3 region has the DNA TGTGCTAGTGGTTCCGGACAGGGGGCTGCAACTAATGAAAAACTGTTTTTT.

The chain joins TRBV6-5 to TRBJ2-7, with 8 bases fitting TRBD1. This CDR3 spans 14 amino acids. The V gene end was trimmed by 6 bases and the J gene end by 3 bases; junction bases not matched to a gene: 7. The germline CDR1 and CDR2 sequences are MNHEY and SVGAGI. The CDR3 nucleotides read TGTGCCAGCAGCCCCGGACAGGGTCTCTACGAGCAGTACTTC. It yields the protein CASSPGQGLYEQYF.

The chain carries TRBV19 and TRBJ2-3, with 7 positions matching TRBD2. In germline, CDR1 is LNHDA, CDR2 SQIVND (reference sequence). The junction had 8 bases not matched to a gene; V was cut back by 4 bases and J by 1 base. This CDR3 region has 16 residues. The CDR3 here is CASSTTEGGGTDTQYF. In nucleotides, the CDR3 is TGTGCCAGTAGTACCACAGAGGGAGGGGGCACAGATACGCAGTATTTT. Full variable domain (remainder filled in from reference TRBV19 and TRBJ2-3): DGGITQSPKYLFRKEGQNVTLSCEQNLNHDAMYWYRQDPGQGLRLIYYSQIVNDFQKGDIAEGYSVSREKKESFPLTVTSAQKNPTAFYLCASSTTEGGGTDTQYFGPGTRLTVL.

The chain uses TRBV28 and TRBJ2-1, with 9 bases aligning to TRBD2. The V segment lost 6 bases and the J segment 7 bases; nucleotides outside the gene matches: 10. Germline V gene lookup returns CDR1 MDHEN and CDR2 SYDVKM. CDR3 length: 15 amino acids. CDR3 sequence: CASRPSGRLGNEQFF. The CDR3 DNA follows: TGTGCCAGCAGACCAAGCGGGAGGCTTGGGAATGAGCAGTTCTTC.

J is TRBJ2-7 and V is TRBV5-8; 10 nucleotides agree with TRBD2. The CDR3 contains 16 residues. The V gene end was trimmed by 4 bases and the J gene end by 2 bases; junction bases not matched to a gene: 9. Germline-derived CDR1 and CDR2 are SGHTS and YDEGEE. CDR3 residues: CASSPNLAGVAYEQYF. CDR3 DNA sequence: TGTGCCAGCAGCCCGAACCTAGCGGGGGTCGCCTACGAGCAGTACTTC.

The rearrangement uses TRBV29-1 and TRBJ2-1; the D gene is possibly TRBD2 (6 bases). The germline CDR1 and CDR2 sequences are SQVTM and ANQGSEA. V was cut by 6 bases and J by 0 bases, with 12 bases left in between. This CDR3 is 14 amino acids long. The chain's CDR3 is CSVIADSSYNEQFF. The DNA of the CDR3 is TGCAGCGTAATAGCGGATAGCTCCTACAATGAGCAGTTCTTC.

The CDR3, as DNA: TGCGCCAGCAGCTTGGCCCGGACCGGGGAGCTGTTTTTT. Its translation: CASSLARTGELFF. The V gene is TRBV5-1, the J gene TRBJ2-2; D ambiguous. Germline loops: CDR1 SGHRS, CDR2 YFSETQ. Trimming cost V 0 bases and J 5 bases, with 5 bases left between them. This CDR3 comprises 13 residues.

The chain has TRBV4-1 and TRBJ1-5, with D possibly matching TRBD1 (6 bases). Trimming left V 4 bases short and J 5 bases short, with 18 bases between. The germline gives CDR1 MGHRA, CDR2 YSYEKL. The CDR3 is made up of 16 amino acids. The CDR3 DNA is TGCGCCAGCAGCCCCCGAGGGCCAGGGGATGATCAGCCCCAGCATTTT. Its protein product is CASSPRGPGDDQPQHF.

This clone has a single count. This chain connects TRBV7-9 to TRBJ2-1; 8 bases are shared with TRBD2. Germline values: CDR1 SEHNR, CDR2 FQNEAQ (reference sequence). After removal of 1 base from V and 6 bases from J, the junction contained 8 bases not matched to a gene. This CDR3 region has 16 residues. CDR3 sequence: CASSLDGRLAGNEQFF. CDR3 nucleotides: TGTGCCAGCAGCTTAGACGGGCGGCTAGCGGGCAATGAGCAGTTCTTC.

This chain uses TRBV5-6 with TRBJ1-2; possibly TRBD1 for D (6 bases). Germline CDR1 is SGHDT and CDR2 is YYEEEE. Trimming removed 0 bases at V and 3 bases at J, with 18 bases between. The CDR3 has 17 amino acids. CDR3 residues: CASSLVGSGGEDYGYTF. The CDR3 DNA is TGTGCCAGCAGCTTGGTGGGTTCGGGGGGCGAAGACTATGGCTACACCTTC.

The chain combines TRBV6-1 with TRBJ2-1; 7 bases map to TRBD2. The V gene end was trimmed by 2 bases and the J gene end by 4 bases; junction bases not matched to a gene: 8. Germline assignment: CDR1 MNHNS and CDR2 SASEGT. CDR3 length equals 16 residues. In nucleotides, the CDR3 is TGTGCCAGCAGTGAATTTGGGGGGGGAAGATACAATGAGCAGTTCTTC. This translates into CASSEFGGGRYNEQFF.

This rearrangement joins TRBV29-1 to TRBJ2-1, with D possibly being TRBD1 or TRBD2 (5 bases each). Per germline, CDR1 SQVTM and CDR2 ANQGSEA. The V and J ends lost 4 bases and 3 bases respectively, with 19 bases between them. CDR3 length: 16 amino acids. The CDR3 DNA follows: TGCAGCGTTGTGTCTTTGGAGGACACCATCTACAATGAGCAGTTCTTC. Amino acid sequence: CSVVSLEDTIYNEQFF.

The chain combines TRBV19 with TRBJ1-4, with a weak D call TRBD1 (5 bases). The CDR3 length is 12 residues. CDR1 and CDR2 (germline): LNHDA, SQIVND (reference sequence). Deletions cut 3 bases from V and 14 bases from J, with 13 bases between. CDR3 DNA: TGTGCCAGTAGTATTGGGGACTCCCGCCTGTTTTTT. This sequence encodes CASSIGDSRLFF.

This clone occurred a few times. This sequence joins TRBV2 and TRBJ2-6, with a possible D match to TRBD2 (5 bases). In germline, CDR1 is SNHLY, CDR2 FYNNEI. The CDR3 spans 15 residues. The V end lost 8 bases, the J end lost 2 bases, and 13 bases lay between the germline ends. The CDR3 sequence is CASGGFLTGANVLTF. The DNA of the CDR3 is TGTGCCAGCGGAGGTTTCCTTACTGGGGCCAACGTCCTGACTTTC.

The chain links TRBV9 to TRBJ2-5; 8 positions match TRBD2. J was trimmed by 5 bases and V by 4 bases; bases with no gene match: 7. This CDR3 comprises 14 residues. Germline values: CDR1 SGDLS, CDR2 YYNGEE. CDR3 amino acids: CASSTTSVGETQYF. The CDR3 DNA reads as TGTGCCAGCAGCACGACTAGCGTTGGGGAGACCCAGTACTTC.

This chain joins TRBV19 and TRBJ2-7; no clear D. Looked up from germline, CDR1 is LNHDA and CDR2 is SQIVND (reference sequence). The CDR3 is 15 residues long. Trimming removed 4 bases at V and 0 bases at J, with 13 bases between. CDR3 amino acids: CASSRDPYSSYEQYF. CDR3 nucleotide sequence: TGTGCCAGTAGTAGGGATCCGTATAGCTCCTACGAGCAGTACTTC.

The chain couples TRBV4-2 to TRBJ2-5, with a weak D call TRBD2 (6 bases). V was trimmed by 5 bases and J by 11 bases, leaving 12 bases between them. The CDR3 runs to 11 residues. Germline V gives CDR1 LGHNA, CDR2 YNFKEQ. The CDR3 DNA is TGTGCCAGCAGCTCCTGGGGGGAGCAGTACTTC. It encodes CASSSWGEQYF.

This clone was seen more than once but under ten times. This chain joins TRBV4-1 and TRBJ1-1; the D gene is possibly TRBD1 (5 bases). Trimming cost V 0 bases and J 1 base, with 9 bases left between them. CDR1 MGHRA and CDR2 YSYEKL come from the germline V gene. CDR3 length: 15 residues. The CDR3 protein is CASSQESTGNTEAFF. In DNA form, the CDR3 reads TGCGCCAGCAGCCAAGAAAGCACAGGGAACACTGAAGCTTTCTTT.